Listed below are T cell receptor beta chains from one sample, sequenced in a study of blood T cell repertoires in COVID-19. The table came from immunoSEQ multiplex PCR; TCRdb's copy has only in-frame clones and leaves some out. The sample consists of around 250,000 clones, approximately 88% of them appearing once. The sequencing sample was made of peripheral blood. The receptors shown here come from a woman aged 70 to 79 with COVID-19, enrolled during active disease. CDR3s include the opening cysteine and the closing phenylalanine or tryptophan. The order of the fields is clone size, V gene, D gene, J gene, CDR3 protein, CDR3 DNA. A D gene is named only where the DNA matches it firmly. Rows may omit the clone size; those that give it use once, few, many or a size class.

-,TRBV24-1,TRBD2,TRBJ2-1,CATSDSSIAGARNEQFF,TGTGCCACCAGTGATTCGTCCATAGCGGGGGCACGGAATGAGCAGTTCTTC
-,TRBV27,TRBD2,TRBJ2-7,CASSYGLATYEQYF,TGTGCCAGCAGTTACGGACTAGCCACCTACGAGCAGTACTTC
-,TRBV29-1,TRBD2,TRBJ2-1,CSVEDGRAKEQFF,TGCAGCGTTGAAGACGGGAGGGCCAAGGAGCAGTTCTTC
-,TRBV4-3,TRBD1,TRBJ1-1,CASSRRTGPNTEAFF,TGCGCCAGCAGCCGAAGGACAGGCCCGAACACTGAAGCTTTCTTT
-,TRBV24-1,TRBD1,TRBJ2-1,CATSKSTGTAKPNEQFF,TGTGCCACCAGTAAATCAACCGGGACAGCAAAACCTAATGAGCAGTTCTTC
-,TRBV28,TRBD2,TRBJ2-3,CATQGGAGSGRANTQYF,TGTGCCACCCAGGGGGGCGCCGGTAGCGGGAGGGCCAATACGCAGTATTTT
-,TRBV15,-,TRBJ1-4,CATSRATPGLTSPGDEKLFF,TGTGCCACCAGCAGAGCCACTCCGGGACTAACATCCCCCGGCGATGAAAAACTGTTTTTT
-,TRBV18,-,TRBJ1-1,CASSQGMNTEAFF,TGTGCCAGCTCACAGGGGATGAACACTGAAGCTTTCTTT
-,TRBV2,TRBD1,TRBJ2-3,CASRGGTGYTDTQYF,TGTGCCAGCAGAGGGGGGACAGGCTACACAGATACGCAGTATTTT
-,TRBV3-1/TRBV3-2,-,TRBJ1-2,CASSPKQRGTYGYTF,TGTGCCAGCAGCCCAAAGCAACGGGGAACCTATGGCTACACCTTC
-,TRBV7-2,-,TRBJ2-3,CASSLRRGTDTQYF,TGTGCCAGCAGCTTACGCAGGGGCACAGATACGCAGTATTTT
-,TRBV5-1,TRBD2,TRBJ2-7,CASSLGGSFYEQYF,TGCGCCAGCAGCTTGGGCGGGAGTTTCTACGAGCAGTACTTC
-,TRBV6-5,-,TRBJ1-1,CASSYSATVEAFF,TGTGCCAGCAGTTACTCGGCGACAGTTGAAGCTTTCTTT
-,TRBV3-1/TRBV3-2,-,TRBJ1-2,CASSQDLGGYDGYTF,TGTGCCAGCAGCCAAGACCTCGGCGGGTACGATGGCTACACCTTC
-,TRBV5-4,TRBD1,TRBJ1-2,CASSPRGILYGYTF,TGTGCCAGCAGCCCCAGGGGGATTCTCTATGGCTACACCTTC
once,TRBV3-1/TRBV3-2,-,TRBJ1-2,CASSQGRGWRYGYTF,TGTGCCAGCAGCCAAGGGCGAGGGTGGAGGTATGGCTACACCTTC
-,TRBV20-1,-,TRBJ1-1,CSASELGGGAEAFF,TGCAGTGCTAGTGAATTAGGAGGGGGGGCTGAAGCTTTCTTT
-,TRBV7-9,-,TRBJ2-3,CASSPSRGRVTDTQYF,TGTGCCAGCAGCCCCTCCCGCGGGCGGGTAACAGATACGCAGTATTTT
-,TRBV6-6,TRBD1,TRBJ2-3,CASSLPGTGRTDTQYF,TGTGCCAGCAGTCTACCCGGGACAGGGAGGACAGATACGCAGTATTTT
-,TRBV19,TRBD2,TRBJ2-1,CASSAWREGFNEQFF,TGTGCCAGTAGTGCCTGGCGGGAGGGCTTCAATGAGCAGTTCTTC
-,TRBV18,TRBD1,TRBJ1-6,CASSPSGQGNNSPLHF,TGTGCCAGCTCACCGTCGGGACAGGGAAACAATTCACCCCTCCACTTT
-,TRBV27,TRBD1,TRBJ1-2,CASSLGRQGLGYTF,TGTGCCAGCAGTTTGGGAAGACAGGGACTTGGCTACACCTTC
-,TRBV11-3,TRBD1,TRBJ2-3,CASSLRQGTTTDTQYF,TGTGCCAGCAGCCTCCGACAGGGAACCACCACAGATACGCAGTATTTT
-,TRBV6-1,TRBD1,TRBJ2-1,CASSEYYRGTYNEQFF,TGTGCCAGCAGTGAATACTACAGGGGGACCTACAATGAGCAGTTCTTC
once,TRBV3-1/TRBV3-2,-,TRBJ1-1,CASSQVPKRAFF,TGTGCCAGCAGCCAAGTGCCCAAGAGAGCTTTCTTT
-,TRBV20-1,-,TRBJ2-1,CSASRVGFRSYNEQFF,TGCAGTGCTAGTCGCGTGGGCTTTAGGTCCTACAATGAGCAGTTCTTC
-,TRBV3-1/TRBV3-2,-,TRBJ2-7,CASSQAGQNEQYF,TGTGCCAGCAGCCAAGCCGGACAGAACGAGCAGTACTTC
-,TRBV11-2,TRBD1,TRBJ1-1,CASSAQGGYTEAFF,TGTGCCAGCAGCGCGCAGGGGGGCTACACTGAAGCTTTCTTT
few,TRBV5-4,-,TRBJ1-1,CASSLRNTGANTEAFF,TGTGCCAGCAGTCTCCGAAATACTGGAGCGAACACTGAAGCTTTCTTT
-,TRBV5-6,TRBD1,TRBJ2-1,CASSSFPGQGSGNEQFF,TGTGCCAGCAGCTCCTTCCCGGGACAGGGGTCGGGTAATGAGCAGTTCTTC
-,TRBV4-2,TRBD1,TRBJ1-3,CASSRRTGDGNTIYF,TGTGCCAGCAGCCGCCGGACAGGCGATGGAAACACCATATATTTT
-,TRBV3-1/TRBV3-2,TRBD2,TRBJ2-6,CASSQQRLAGVTGANVLTF,TGTGCCAGCAGCCAACAAAGACTAGCGGGAGTTACTGGGGCCAACGTCCTGACTTTC
-,TRBV7-2,-,TRBJ1-5,CASSLGGPQPQHF,TGTGCCAGCAGCTTAGGAGGTCCTCAGCCCCAGCATTTT
-,TRBV12-3/TRBV12-4,-,TRBJ1-6,CASSLQGNSPLHF,TGTGCCAGCAGTTTGCAGGGAAATTCACCCCTCCACTTT
once,TRBV16,TRBD2,TRBJ2-3,CASSPREPSGRGSDTQYF,TGTGCCAGCAGCCCAAGGGAACCTAGCGGGAGGGGTTCAGATACGCAGTATTTT
-,TRBV6-5,TRBD2,TRBJ2-7,CASGRLAGDIISQYF,TGTGCCAGCGGTCGACTAGCGGGAGATATAATTTCGCAGTACTTC
once,TRBV19,-,TRBJ2-7,CASSNGGSDYEQYF,TGTGCCAGTAGTAATGGGGGCAGCGACTACGAGCAGTACTTC
-,TRBV18,TRBD2,TRBJ2-7,CASSPGMRLASEQYF,TGTGCCAGCTCACCCGGGATGAGACTAGCTTCCGAGCAGTACTTC
once,TRBV9,-,TRBJ2-1,CASSVADNEQFF,TGTGCCAGCAGCGTAGCAGACAATGAGCAGTTCTTC
-,TRBV5-1,-,TRBJ2-2,CASSLAQGTGELFF,TGCGCCAGCAGCTTGGCCCAGGGAACCGGGGAGCTGTTTTTT
once,TRBV30,TRBD1,TRBJ2-1,CAWNRGQGESYNEQFF,TGTGCCTGGAATAGGGGACAGGGGGAGTCCTACAATGAGCAGTTCTTC
-,TRBV2,-,TRBJ2-2,CASKETGPGELFF,TGTGCCAGCAAAGAGACAGGTCCCGGGGAGCTGTTTTTT
few,TRBV19,-,TRBJ1-5,CASKGLRQPQHF,TGTGCCAGTAAGGGGCTCCGTCAGCCCCAGCATTTT
-,TRBV7-2,-,TRBJ1-5,CASSLGPLNQPQHF,TGTGCCAGCAGCTTAGGGCCCCTCAATCAGCCCCAGCATTTT
-,TRBV5-1,-,TRBJ1-2,CASSLDRAGRSYTF,TGCGCCAGCAGCTTGGACAGAGCCGGCCGGAGCTACACCTTC
-,TRBV7-9,-,TRBJ1-2,CASSRGRDTYNYGYTF,TGTGCCAGCAGCCGAGGCCGGGACACATATAACTATGGCTACACCTTC
-,TRBV28,-,TRBJ1-4,CASRRDSWGSEKLFF,TGTGCCAGCAGACGAGACAGTTGGGGTAGTGAAAAACTGTTTTTT
-,TRBV2,-,TRBJ2-3,CASSASTDTQYF,TGTGCCAGCAGTGCCTCCACAGATACGCAGTATTTT
-,TRBV7-8,-,TRBJ1-2,CASSLDGSTASYGYTF,TGTGCCAGCAGCTTAGATGGATCTACAGCCTCCTATGGCTACACCTTC
-,TRBV7-2,TRBD1,TRBJ2-5,CASSLSGTERGETQYF,TGTGCCAGCAGCTTGTCCGGGACAGAAAGAGGAGAGACCCAGTACTTC
once,TRBV2,-,TRBJ2-2,CAREAANTGELFF,TGTGCCCGAGAGGCAGCGAACACCGGGGAGCTGTTTTTT
-,TRBV28,-,TRBJ2-5,CASSPTTIQETQYF,TGTGCCAGCAGCCCAACCACAATCCAAGAGACCCAGTACTTC
-,TRBV6-4,TRBD2,TRBJ2-1,CASSVAGNSYNEQFF,TGTGCCAGCAGCGTAGCGGGAAACTCCTACAATGAGCAGTTCTTC
-,TRBV6-6,TRBD2,TRBJ2-1,CASSYLTSANNEQFF,TGTGCCAGCAGTTATCTTACTAGCGCAAACAATGAGCAGTTCTTC